This is a list of T cell receptor beta chains from one sample in a study of T cells in Graves' hyperthyroidism and ophthalmopathy. TCRdb processed the multiplex PCR reads anew with MiXCR; each CDR3 protein has one entry. The repertoire holds some 490,000 distinct CDR3 sequences, with roughly 23% as singletons. Sequencing input: blood. The receptors were gathered from a woman in her seventies with Graves' ophthalmopathy. The CDR3 runs from the conserved cysteine through the conserved F or W. The D gene is left open where the match is weak. Some rows mark clone size as missing; the rest say once, few, many or name a class of expanded clone.

.	few	TRBV6-1	TRBJ2-5	TGTGCCAGCAGTTCGGGTGGTCTTGCTGGGACCCAGTACTTC	CASSSGGLAGTQYF
.	.	TRBV6-2/TRBV6-3	TRBJ1-2	TGTGCCAGCAAAACCACAGGGTACGGCTATGGCTACACCTTC	CASKTTGYGYGYTF
TRBD1	few	TRBV10-3	TRBJ1-2	TGTGCCATCAGTGAGTCGGCGGGGACAGGGGGTGTCTATGGCTACACCTTC	CAISESAGTGGVYGYTF
.	few	TRBV5-5	TRBJ1-2	TGTGCCAGCAGCTTGGCCGGCAGGATTCTCTATGGCTACACCTTC	CASSLAGRILYGYTF
.	many	TRBV7-2	TRBJ2-3	TGTGCCAGCAGCTTAGCTAGGGCAGATACGCAGTATTTT	CASSLARADTQYF
TRBD2	.	TRBV19	TRBJ2-7	TGTGCCAGTAGTCCGCCGGAGGGACTAGCGGGATCTTCCGAGCAGTACTTC	CASSPPEGLAGSSEQYF
TRBD1	few	TRBV12-5	TRBJ2-3	TGTGCTAGTGTAGCAGGGGGCGCAGATACGCAGTATTTT	CASVAGGADTQYF
TRBD1	many	TRBV28	TRBJ1-3	TGTGCCAGCAGTAACCGGGACTTGACAGGGACGGGAAACACCATATATTTT	CASSNRDLTGTGNTIYF
TRBD2	.	TRBV12-3/TRBV12-4	TRBJ2-7	TGTGCCAGCAGCCAAACCGCGGGAGGGCGAAGCAACGAGCAGTACTTC	CASSQTAGGRSNEQYF
.	.	TRBV6-2/TRBV6-3	TRBJ1-5	TGTGCCAGCAGTTACTCGACTGGGCCCAATCAGCCCCAGCATTTT	CASSYSTGPNQPQHF
.	few	TRBV2	TRBJ2-3	TGTGCCAGCACAAGTGGGCTCACAGATACGCAGTATTTT	CASTSGLTDTQYF
TRBD2	few	TRBV18	TRBJ2-3	TGTGCCAGCTCACCCCGGGGGACTAGCGCCCCCGGGGGGCAGTATTTT	CASSPRGTSAPGGQYF
.	.	TRBV20-1	TRBJ2-4	TGCAGTGCCCTGGGGGCTACCGGCGGAAACATTCAGTACTTC	CSALGATGGNIQYF
.	few	TRBV12-3/TRBV12-4	TRBJ2-7	TGTGCCAGCAGTTTTTTGCGGAACTCCTACGAGCAGTACTTC	CASSFLRNSYEQYF
TRBD2	.	TRBV12-3/TRBV12-4	TRBJ2-2	TGTGCCAGCAGCCCGGGACTAGTGAACACCGGGGAGCTGTTTTTT	CASSPGLVNTGELFF
.	many	TRBV2	TRBJ1-5	TGTGCCAGCAGTGACAGGAGTTATAGCAATCAGCCCCAGCATTTT	CASSDRSYSNQPQHF
TRBD2	.	TRBV9	TRBJ2-2	TGTGCCAGCAGCGTAGGTAGCGGGAGTGGGGAGCTGTTTTTT	CASSVGSGSGELFF
.	few	TRBV20-1	TRBJ1-5	TGCAGTGCTGCGGTACACGATCAGCCCCAGCATTTT	CSAAVHDQPQHF
TRBD1	.	TRBV18	TRBJ2-5	TGTGCCAGCTCACCAGGGACAGGGGGCCTGGAGACCCAGTACTTC	CASSPGTGGLETQYF
.	many	TRBV12-3/TRBV12-4	TRBJ1-1	TGTGCCAGCAGTTTAGGAGTGGAAACTGAAGCTTTCTTT	CASSLGVETEAFF
.	few	TRBV13	TRBJ2-1	TGTGCCAGCAGCGGAAGTCCGGGACTGCATTCCTACAATGAGCAGTTCTTC	CASSGSPGLHSYNEQFF
TRBD1	.	TRBV4-1	TRBJ1-5	TGCGCCAGCAGCCAAGAACACAGGGGTGATCAGCCCCAGCATTTT	CASSQEHRGDQPQHF